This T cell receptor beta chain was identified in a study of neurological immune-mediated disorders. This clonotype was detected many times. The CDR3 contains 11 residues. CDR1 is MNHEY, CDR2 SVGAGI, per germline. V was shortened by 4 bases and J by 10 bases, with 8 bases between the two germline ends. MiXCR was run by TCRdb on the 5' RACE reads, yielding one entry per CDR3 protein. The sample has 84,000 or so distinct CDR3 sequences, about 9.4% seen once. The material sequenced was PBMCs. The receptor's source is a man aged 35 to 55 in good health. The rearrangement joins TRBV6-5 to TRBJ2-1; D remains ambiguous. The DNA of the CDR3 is TGTGCCAGCAGTTGGTTTGGAGAGCAGTTCTTC. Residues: CASSWFGEQFF.